The 25 T cell receptor beta chains reported below all come from one sample, sequenced in a study of beta chain features in type 1 diabetes. Every isolated RNA sample was fully reverse transcribed, so sequencing captured expressed TCRB transcripts. Profiling relied on immunoSEQ multiplex PCR, and the TCRdb table lists in-frame clones only, not all of them. Among 400,000 to 500,000 clones listed, approximately 15% were seen once. Sequencing input: naive CD4+ T cells from blood. These receptors were collected from a man aged 30 to 39 in good health.

This rearrangement joins TRBV5-4 to TRBJ2-3, with 12 nucleotides matching TRBD2. The germline V gene encodes CDR1 SGHNT and CDR2 YYREEE (reference sequence). V shed 3 bases, J shed 5 bases, and the junction held 4 bases outside the gene matches. The length of the CDR3 is 15 residues. The CDR3 bases are TGTGCCAGCAGCTCTAAGACTAGCGGGGGAGATACGCAGTATTTT. Translation gives CASSSKTSGGDTQYF.

The chain links TRBV18 to TRBJ2-7; D is unclear. V lost 3 bases to trimming and J lost 2 bases, with 8 bases between them. From germline, CDR1 is KGHSH and CDR2 LQKENI. This CDR3 contains 13 residues. The CDR3 region is CASSPLDAYEQYV. CDR3 in DNA: TGTGCCAGCTCACCTTTGGACGCCTACGAGCAGTACGTC.

This clone was picked up a small number of times. V is TRBV5-4 and J is TRBJ2-1; maybe TRBD2 (6 bases). The ends were cut back, 0 bases at V and 9 bases at J, with 13 bases in the middle. The CDR3 has 14 residues. Germline CDR1 SGHNT, CDR2 YYREEE (reference sequence). The CDR3 loop is CASSLEVAGSEQFF. CDR3 sequence (DNA): TGTGCCAGCAGCTTGGAAGTCGCCGGGAGTGAGCAGTTCTTC.

This rearrangement joins TRBV29-1 to TRBJ2-5; D remains unclear. Trimming removed 4 bases from V and 9 bases from J, with 9 bases in between. Germline assignment: CDR1 SQVTM and CDR2 ANQGSEA. The CDR3 runs to 10 residues. The CDR3 loop reads CSVVVGAQYF. CDR3 nucleotides: TGCAGCGTTGTTGTGGGTGCCCAGTACTTC.

The rearrangement joins TRBV14 to TRBJ2-1, with 8 bases aligning to TRBD1. This CDR3 is 14 amino acids long. Germline V CDR1 and CDR2: SGHDN, FVKESK. V trimming: 8 bases; J trimming: 2 bases; junction bases outside the gene matches: 5. CDR3 coding DNA: TGTGCCAGCTGGAGGACAGGGACCTACAATGAGCAGTTCTTC. Amino acid sequence: CASWRTGTYNEQFF. Full variable domain (missing parts from reference TRBV14 and TRBJ2-1): EAGVTQFPSHSVIEKGQTVTLRCDPISGHDNLYWYRRVMGKEIKFLLHFVKESKQDESGMPNNRFLAERTGGTYSTLKVQPAELEDSGVYFCASWRTGTYNEQFFGPGTRLTVL.

This clone was found a few times. The chain links TRBV14 to TRBJ2-5, with TRBD2 as a possible D gene (6 bases). The CDR3 is 15 amino acids. V gave up 4 bases and J gave up 1 base, with 13 bases separating them. CDR1 and CDR2 from the germline V gene are SGHDN and FVKESK. This chain's CDR3 is CASSPLSGVQETQYF. The DNA of the CDR3 is TGTGCCAGCAGCCCGCTTTCGGGGGTCCAAGAGACCCAGTACTTC. The whole variable domain, remainder taken from reference TRBV14 and TRBJ2-5, is EAGVTQFPSHSVIEKGQTVTLRCDPISGHDNLYWYRRVMGKEIKFLLHFVKESKQDESGMPNNRFLAERTGGTYSTLKVQPAELEDSGVYFCASSPLSGVQETQYFGPGTRLLVL.

The genes are TRBV2 and TRBJ2-5; D remains ambiguous. Germline V gene sequence: CDR1 SNHLY, CDR2 FYNNEI. The CDR3 runs to 12 residues. Between the trimmed V and J ends, which lost 10 bases and 2 bases, there was a span of 11 bases. The CDR3 region has the DNA TGTGCCACCTCGCAGTCTCAAGAGACCCAGTACTTC. This translates into CATSQSQETQYF.

The table lists this clone with a few counts. The chain links TRBV29-1 to TRBJ1-2, with 7 bases identical to TRBD1. Losses at the gene ends were 6 bases for V and 9 bases for J; bases not matched to a gene: 7. The CDR3 is 11 amino acids. CDR1 is SQVTM and CDR2 is ANQGSEA in the germline V gene. The CDR3 nucleotides read TGCAGCGTATCACAGGGGAATCGCTACACCTTC. Translation: CSVSQGNRYTF. Looking up the rest from reference TRBV29-1 and TRBJ1-2 gives the full variable domain: SAVISQKPSRDICQRGTSLTIQCQVDSQVTMMFWYRQQPGQSLTLIATANQGSEATYESGFVIDKFPISRPNLTFSTLTVSNMSPEDSSIYLCSVSQGNRYTFGSGTRLTVV.

V usage is TRBV11-1 and J usage is TRBJ1-1; D not certain. Germline assignment: CDR1 SGHAT and CDR2 FQDESV (reference sequence). V gave up 5 bases and J gave up 0 bases, with 10 bases separating them. This CDR3 spans 14 amino acids. The CDR3 spells CASSPTHMNTEAFF. The CDR3 nucleotides read TGTGCCAGCAGCCCGACGCACATGAACACTGAAGCTTTCTTT. Full variable domain (missing parts from reference TRBV11-1 and TRBJ1-1): EAEVAQSPRYKITEKSQAVAFWCDPISGHATLYWYRQILGQGPELLVQFQDESVVDDSQLPKDRFSAERLKGVDSTLKIQPAELGDSAMYLCASSPTHMNTEAFFGQGTRLTVV.

This clone was counted between two and nine times. The V and J genes are TRBV7-2 and TRBJ2-6; no reliable D call. With 5 bases removed from V and 0 bases from J, the gap between germline ends came to 5 bases. The CDR3 is 14 residues long. In germline, CDR1 is SGHTA, CDR2 FQGNSA. The CDR3 loop is CASSDVSGANVLTF. CDR3 sequence (DNA): TGTGCCAGCAGCGACGTCTCTGGGGCCAACGTCCTGACTTTC.

The chain uses TRBV23-1 and TRBJ2-7; D gene unclear. TRBV23-1 is an ORF; its function is uncertain. The CDR3 totals 14 residues. Trimming removed 2 bases at V and 1 base at J, with 9 bases between. The CDR3 sequence is CASSQLTNSYEQYF. In DNA, the CDR3 is TGCGCCAGCAGTCAACTAACGAATTCCTACGAGCAGTACTTC.

The chain carries TRBV7-6 and TRBJ2-1; no firm D call. V was trimmed by 3 bases and J by 4 bases, leaving 19 bases between them. Germline CDR1 and CDR2: SGHVS and FNYEAQ. The CDR3 has 17 amino acids. The CDR3 DNA sequence: TGTGCCAGCAGCTTTCAGCTACCTACCTTGGCGTACAATGAGCAGTTCTTC. Amino acids: CASSFQLPTLAYNEQFF.

A remark on this clone: Other nucleotide sequences from this sample produce the same CDR3. The J gene is TRBJ2-3, the V gene TRBV7-2; D perhaps matches TRBD2 (6 bases). CDR3 length equals 15 residues. Per the germline V gene, CDR1 is SGHTA and CDR2 is FQGNSA. Trimming cost V 4 bases and J 0 bases, with 11 bases left between them. The CDR3 DNA reads TGTGCCAGCAGCTCCTCCGGGACTAGCACAGATACGCAGTATTTT. As protein: CASSSSGTSTDTQYF.

This clone was seen a handful of times. V usage is TRBV27 and J usage is TRBJ2-3, with D possibly TRBD1 on 6 matching bases. Per germline, CDR1 MNHEY and CDR2 SMNVEV (reference sequence). This CDR3 spans 16 amino acids. With 0 bases removed from V and 6 bases from J, the gap between germline ends came to 16 bases. CDR3 residues: CASSLSPSRGWDTQYF. CDR3 nucleotide sequence: TGTGCCAGCAGTTTATCCCCCTCCAGGGGCTGGGATACGCAGTATTTT.

The chain recombines TRBV7-2 with TRBJ2-3, with D perhaps assigned TRBD1 or TRBD2 (5 bases each). Germline V CDR1 and CDR2: SGHTA, FQGNSA. The CDR3 sequence is 14 residues long. V was pared by 3 bases and J by 0 bases, with 7 bases between. CDR3 region: CASSFRDSTDTQYF. The DNA of the CDR3 is TGTGCCAGCAGCTTCAGGGACAGCACAGATACGCAGTATTTT.

The chain has TRBV9 and TRBJ2-1; 9 nucleotides agree with TRBD1. The V gene end was trimmed by 2 bases and the J gene end by 4 bases; junction bases not matched to a gene: 1. CDR1 and CDR2 from the germline V gene are SGDLS and YYNGEE. The CDR3 extends over 14 amino acids. The CDR3 region is CASSVTGGYNEQFF. CDR3 in DNA: TGTGCCAGCAGCGTGACAGGGGGGTACAATGAGCAGTTCTTC.

V gene TRBV30 combines with J gene TRBJ2-5; 12 bases fit TRBD2. Germline V gene sequence: CDR1 GTSNPN, CDR2 SVGIG (reference sequence). This CDR3 region has 18 residues. V was clipped by 1 base and J by 2 bases; unmatched bases: 11. The CDR3 loop reads CAWSGIRLAGDRQETQYF. CDR3 bases: TGTGCCTGGAGTGGGATCCGACTAGCGGGAGATAGGCAAGAGACCCAGTACTTC.

This chain uses TRBV29-1 with TRBJ2-7, with TRBD1 matching over 7 bases. The CDR3 spans 11 residues. V shed 6 bases and J 5 bases; nucleotides not matched to a gene: 4. Germline lookup yields CDR1 SQVTM and CDR2 ANQGSEA. The CDR3 here is CSVVTGDEQYF. The DNA for the CDR3 is TGCAGCGTGGTTACAGGGGACGAGCAGTACTTC.

This clone was detected only a few times. This chain links TRBV25-1 with TRBJ1-4, with D maybe TRBD1 (5 bases). The CDR3 runs to 13 residues. Germline CDR1 is MGHDK and CDR2 is SYGVNS. Between the trimmed V and J ends, which lost 1 base and 8 bases, there was a span of 8 bases. The CDR3 bases are TGTGCCAGCAGTGAATTTGGGGCCGAAAAACTGTTTTTT. Amino acid sequence: CASSEFGAEKLFF.

This clone occurred a few times. The J gene is TRBJ1-2, the V gene TRBV9; no clear D gene. This CDR3 contains 16 residues. With 1 base removed from V and 4 bases from J, the gap between germline ends came to 17 bases. Germline V lookup: CDR1 SGDLS, CDR2 YYNGEE. The CDR3 reads CASSVSPERSAYGYTF. The CDR3 nucleotides are TGTGCCAGCAGCGTAAGCCCCGAAAGGTCGGCCTATGGCTACACCTTC.

The J gene is TRBJ1-4, the V gene TRBV30, with D possibly matching TRBD1 (5 bases). Between the trimmed V and J ends, which lost 4 bases and 8 bases, there was a span of 17 bases. CDR1 is GTSNPN and CDR2 is SVGIG in the germline V gene (reference sequence). The length of the CDR3 is 14 residues. The CDR3 sequence is CAWMAGPAREKLFF. CDR3 in DNA: TGTGCCTGGATGGCGGGGCCGGCAAGGGAAAAACTGTTTTTT.

The sample holds a few counts of this clone. The rearrangement joins TRBV7-2 to TRBJ1-1; no reliable D call. This CDR3 contains 14 residues. Germline CDR1 is SGHTA and CDR2 is FQGNSA. Trimming took off 1 base at V and 4 bases at J, with 10 bases between the two ends. DNA for the CDR3: TGTGCCAGCAGCTTAGGGGTGGCGGGCACTGAAGCTTTCTTT. It specifies CASSLGVAGTEAFF. The variable domain in full, completed from reference TRBV7-2 and TRBJ1-1, reads GAGVSQSPSNKVTEKGKDVELRCDPISGHTALYWYRQSLGQGLEFLIYFQGNSAPDKSGLPSDRFSAERTGGSVSTLTIQRTQQEDSAVYLCASSLGVAGTEAFFGQGTRLTVV.

The chain joins TRBV11-2 to TRBJ2-5, with TRBD1 matching 8 bases. Trimming at V came to 7 bases and at J to 3 bases, leaving 10 bases not matched to a gene. CDR3 length: 15 amino acids. In germline, CDR1 is SGHAT, CDR2 FQNNGV. This CDR3 is CASNTQGAQEETQYF. The CDR3 bases are TGTGCCAGCAACACCCAGGGGGCGCAAGAAGAGACCCAGTACTTC.

This clone was observed a few times. The J gene is TRBJ1-2, the V gene TRBV5-1; 7 bases agree with TRBD1. This CDR3 is built from 14 residues. After removal of 4 bases from V and 4 bases from J, the junction contained 7 bases not matched to a gene. Germline lookup yields CDR1 SGHRS and CDR2 YFSETQ. CDR3 protein: CASSPGQVLYGYTF. DNA of the CDR3: TGCGCCAGCAGCCCTGGACAGGTCCTCTATGGCTACACCTTC.

This clone was detected only a few times. The chain recombines TRBV29-1 with TRBJ1-2; a possible D gene is TRBD1 (5 bases). The CDR3 is 15 residues long. With 6 bases removed from V and 8 bases from J, the gap between germline ends came to 25 bases. Germline V lookup: CDR1 SQVTM, CDR2 ANQGSEA. The CDR3 here is CSVHPDPGVKGGYTF. Here the CDR3 DNA reads TGCAGCGTCCACCCAGACCCGGGGGTGAAAGGAGGCTACACCTTC.